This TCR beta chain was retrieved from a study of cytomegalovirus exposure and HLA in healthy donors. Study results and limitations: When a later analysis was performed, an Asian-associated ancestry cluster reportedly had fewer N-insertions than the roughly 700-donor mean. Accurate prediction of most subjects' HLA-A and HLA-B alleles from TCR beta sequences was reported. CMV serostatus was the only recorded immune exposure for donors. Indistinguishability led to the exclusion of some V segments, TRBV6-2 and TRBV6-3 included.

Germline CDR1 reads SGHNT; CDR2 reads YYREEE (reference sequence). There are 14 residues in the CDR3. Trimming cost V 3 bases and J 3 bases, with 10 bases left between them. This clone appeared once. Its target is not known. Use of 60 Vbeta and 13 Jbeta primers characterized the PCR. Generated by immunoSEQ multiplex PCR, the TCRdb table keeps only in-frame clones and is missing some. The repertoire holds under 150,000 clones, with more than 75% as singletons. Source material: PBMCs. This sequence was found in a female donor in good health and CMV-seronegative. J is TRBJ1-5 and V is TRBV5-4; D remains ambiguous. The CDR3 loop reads CASSSDQDNQPQHF. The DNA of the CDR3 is TGTGCCAGCAGCTCAGACCAGGACAATCAGCCCCAGCATTTT.